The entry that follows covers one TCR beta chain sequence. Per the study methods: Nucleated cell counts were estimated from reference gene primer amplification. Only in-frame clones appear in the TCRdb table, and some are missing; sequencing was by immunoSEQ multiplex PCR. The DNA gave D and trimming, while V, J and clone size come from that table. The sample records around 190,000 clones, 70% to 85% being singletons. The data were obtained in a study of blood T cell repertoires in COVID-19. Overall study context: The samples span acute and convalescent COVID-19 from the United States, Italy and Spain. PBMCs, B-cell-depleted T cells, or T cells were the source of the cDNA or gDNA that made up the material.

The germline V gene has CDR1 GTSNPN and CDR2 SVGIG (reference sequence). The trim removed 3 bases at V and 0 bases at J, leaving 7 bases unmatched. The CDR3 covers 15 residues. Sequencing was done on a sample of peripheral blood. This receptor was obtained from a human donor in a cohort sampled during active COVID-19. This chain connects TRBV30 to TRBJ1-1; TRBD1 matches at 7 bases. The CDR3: CAWSLRGVMNTEAFF. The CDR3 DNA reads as TGTGCCTGGAGCCTCAGGGGGGTGATGAACACTGAAGCTTTCTTT.